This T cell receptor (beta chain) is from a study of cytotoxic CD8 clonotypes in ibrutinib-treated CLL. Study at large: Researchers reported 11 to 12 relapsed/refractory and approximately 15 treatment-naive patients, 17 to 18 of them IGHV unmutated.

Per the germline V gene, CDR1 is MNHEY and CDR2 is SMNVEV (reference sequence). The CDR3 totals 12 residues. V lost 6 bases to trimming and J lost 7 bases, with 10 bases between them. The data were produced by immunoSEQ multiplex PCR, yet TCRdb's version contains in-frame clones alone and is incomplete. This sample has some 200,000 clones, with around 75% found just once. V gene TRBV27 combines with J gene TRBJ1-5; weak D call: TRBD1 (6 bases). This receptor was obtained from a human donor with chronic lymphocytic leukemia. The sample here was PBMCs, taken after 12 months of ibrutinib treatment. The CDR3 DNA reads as TGTGCCAGCAGAAGAGGGGGACAGCCCCAGCATTTT. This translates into CASRRGGQPQHF.